Following are 14 T cell receptor beta chains from one sample sequenced in a study of blood T cell repertoires in COVID-19. Here immunoSEQ multiplex PCR was the method, and the copy in TCRdb shows in-frame clones only, minus some. The sample records under 140,000 clones, roughly 80% being singletons. The sequencing input was peripheral blood. The receptors shown here come from a woman in her sixties or seventies with acute or convalescent COVID-19.

The V gene is TRBV28, the J gene TRBJ1-4; D remains unclear. V was trimmed by 2 bases and J by 3 bases, leaving 7 bases between them. The CDR3 covers 14 residues. Germline assignment: CDR1 MDHEN and CDR2 SYDVKM. CDR3 bases: TGTGCCAGCAGTTTAGGGCAGCCTAATGAAAAACTGTTTTTT. Amino acid sequence: CASSLGQPNEKLFF.

The chain combines TRBV5-5 with TRBJ2-1; 10 bases are a match to TRBD2. The V and J ends lost 4 bases and 8 bases, in that order; junction bases with no gene match: 9. The CDR3 runs 15 residues. Germline V gene sequence: CDR1 SGHKS, CDR2 YYEKEE (reference sequence). The CDR3 DNA follows: TGTGCCAGCAGCCACGAGCGGGGGGGCCGAGATGAGCAGTTCTTC. Its protein product is CASSHERGGRDEQFF.

This clone was detected once. The rearrangement uses TRBV9 and TRBJ1-2, with D tentatively TRBD1 (6 bases). CDR3 length: 16 residues. Trimming left V 5 bases short and J 4 bases short, with 21 bases between. Germline CDR1 and CDR2: SGDLS and YYNGEE. The CDR3 here is CASRPRGATGLYGYTF. CDR3 nucleotides: TGTGCCAGCAGACCCCGAGGCGCGACAGGTCTCTATGGCTACACCTTC.

V gene TRBV18 combines with J gene TRBJ2-7; 12 bases line up with TRBD1. This CDR3 comprises 13 residues. The germline V gene has CDR1 KGHSH and CDR2 LQKENI. V lost 9 bases to trimming and J lost 5 bases; unmatched junction nucleotides: 5. The CDR3 nucleotides read TGTGCCAGTTCCGGGACAGGGGGCGACGAGCAGTACTTC. Translated, it gives CASSGTGGDEQYF.

The genes are TRBV12-3 or TRBV12-4 and TRBJ2-7; D unresolved. This CDR3 is 11 amino acids long. Trimming took off 6 bases at V and 2 bases at J, with 5 bases between the two ends. This chain's CDR3 is CASSEAYEQYF. Here the CDR3 DNA reads TGTGCCAGCAGCGAGGCCTACGAGCAGTACTTC.

A single count supports this clone. CDR3 nucleotide sequence: TGTGCCAGCAGTGAACGCGGGCCCTACACTGAAGCTTTCTTT. It encodes CASSERGPYTEAFF. This chain connects TRBV2 to TRBJ1-1; D unresolved. Trimming removed 2 bases at V and 3 bases at J, with 10 bases between. Germline loops: CDR1 SNHLY, CDR2 FYNNEI. This CDR3 is built from 14 residues.

The chain carries TRBV30 and TRBJ1-2, with no clear D. CDR1 and CDR2 from the germline V gene are GTSNPN and SVGIG (reference sequence). V lost 8 bases to trimming and J lost 4 bases, with 8 bases between them. This CDR3 is built from 10 residues. The CDR3 spells CATRLYGYTF. The CDR3 DNA follows: TGTGCCACAAGACTCTATGGCTACACCTTC.

The CDR3 is CASSQGLAATYEQYF. The CDR3 nucleotides are TGTGCCAGCAGTCAGGGACTAGCGGCCACCTACGAGCAGTACTTC. The V gene is TRBV6-2 or TRBV6-3, the J gene TRBJ2-7; TRBD2 matches 11 bases. V lost 5 bases, J lost 2 bases, and 5 bases stayed unmatched. The CDR3 has 15 residues. Per germline, CDR1 MNHEY and CDR2 SVGEGT.

The chain uses TRBV19 and TRBJ1-2; unclear D gene. Germline V gene sequence: CDR1 LNHDA, CDR2 SQIVND (reference sequence). CDR3 length equals 13 residues. The V end was cut by 3 bases, the J end by 8 bases, with 13 bases between. CDR3 in amino acids: CASSIATGGGYTF. The CDR3 nucleotides are TGTGCCAGTAGTATCGCCACGGGCGGGGGCTACACCTTC.

The sample holds a few counts of this clone. The V gene is TRBV27, the J gene TRBJ2-1; D is possibly TRBD1 (6 bases). This CDR3 spans 12 amino acids. CDR1 is MNHEY and CDR2 is SMNVEV in the germline V gene (reference sequence). Trimming removed 4 bases from V and 9 bases from J, with 10 bases in between. As DNA, the CDR3 is TGTGCCAGCAGTTCAGGGGCTGGTGAGCAGTTCTTC. It encodes CASSSGAGEQFF.

This clone was seen once. DNA for the CDR3: TGTGCCACCAGTGATAGAGGAGGGGGCAGGCAAGGAGGCTACACCTTC. Translated: CATSDRGGGRQGGYTF. The rearrangement joins TRBV24-1 to TRBJ1-2; TRBD1 aligns across 7 bases. This CDR3 comprises 16 residues. Looked up from germline, CDR1 is KGHDR and CDR2 is SFDVKD. Losses at the gene ends were 3 bases for V and 8 bases for J; bases not matched to a gene: 14.

The chain joins TRBV9 to TRBJ2-3; TRBD2 matches 7 bases. The CDR3 is made up of 15 amino acids. V shed 2 bases and J 4 bases; nucleotides not matched to a gene: 7. Germline V gives CDR1 SGDLS, CDR2 YYNGEE. This chain's CDR3 is CASSVDGLGADTQYF. The CDR3 region has the DNA TGTGCCAGCAGCGTCGATGGACTAGGCGCAGATACGCAGTATTTT.

The chain has TRBV14 and TRBJ1-2; TRBD1 agrees at 7 bases. V was clipped by 1 base and J by 4 bases; unmatched bases: 6. This CDR3 comprises 15 residues. The germline V gene encodes CDR1 SGHDN and CDR2 FVKESK. DNA for the CDR3: TGTGCCAGCAGCCAAGGGACAGGTTGGGGCTATGGCTACACCTTC. Encoded protein: CASSQGTGWGYGYTF.

This clone was detected a few times. V and J are TRBV19 and TRBJ2-7; weak D call: TRBD1 (6 bases). CDR1 and CDR2 (germline): LNHDA, SQIVND (reference sequence). CDR3 length equals 14 residues. The V gene lost 6 bases and the J gene lost 3 bases, with 15 bases spanning the gap. The CDR3 DNA is TGTGCCAGTAGAACTACAGGGTCTGACTACGAGCAGTACTTC. Translation: CASRTTGSDYEQYF.